This is a list of T cell receptor beta chains from one sample in a study of blood T cell repertoires in COVID-19. The repertoire was sequenced with immunoSEQ multiplex PCR; TCRdb's copy has only in-frame clones and lacks some. The sample lists hundreds of thousands of clones; roughly 89% were seen once. The specimen was peripheral blood. These receptors were collected from a man between 18 and 35 years old with COVID-19, enrolled during active disease. The CDR3 runs from the conserved cysteine through the conserved F or W. A D gene is named only where the DNA matches it firmly. Clone sizes are given selectively: once, few, many, or a class where the clone is expanded.

D gene	clone size	V gene	J gene	CDR3 protein	CDR3 DNA
-	-	TRBV3-1/TRBV3-2	TRBJ1-1	CASSQGQFHEAFF	TGTGCCAGCAGCCAAGGACAATTTCATGAAGCTTTCTTT
-	-	TRBV2	TRBJ2-2	CASSEALRAVTGELFF	TGTGCCAGCAGTGAAGCGCTGAGGGCGGTCACCGGGGAGCTGTTTTTT
TRBD2	once	TRBV2	TRBJ2-1	CASSERTSLRDEQFF	TGTGCCAGCAGTGAGCGGACTAGTTTGAGGGATGAGCAGTTCTTC
-	-	TRBV3-1/TRBV3-2	TRBJ1-4	CASSKGGLNEKLFF	TGTGCCAGCAGCAAGGGAGGGCTTAATGAAAAACTGTTTTTT
TRBD1	-	TRBV29-1	TRBJ1-1	CSGRTGSSLNTEAFF	TGCAGCGGAAGGACAGGGTCGTCTCTGAACACTGAAGCTTTCTTT
TRBD2	-	TRBV5-1	TRBJ2-7	CASSLATSGPYEQYF	TGCGCCAGCAGCTTGGCCACTAGCGGGCCTTACGAGCAGTACTTC
-	-	TRBV5-1	TRBJ2-1	CASSLAGSSYNEQFF	TGCGCCAGCAGCTTGGCCGGGAGCTCCTACAATGAGCAGTTCTTC
TRBD1	-	TRBV5-5	TRBJ2-2	CASSKPGQATTGELFF	TGTGCCAGCAGTAAACCGGGACAGGCTACCACCGGGGAGCTGTTTTTT
-	-	TRBV5-1	TRBJ2-5	CASSGQTDQETQYF	TGCGCCAGCAGCGGACAGACGGACCAAGAGACCCAGTACTTC
TRBD2	-	TRBV11-2	TRBJ2-5	CASSFSSGGSETQYF	TGTGCCAGCAGCTTCTCTAGCGGGGGTTCAGAGACCCAGTACTTC
-	-	TRBV11-3	TRBJ1-1	CASSEVANTEAFF	TGTGCCAGCAGCGAGGTCGCGAACACTGAAGCTTTCTTT
-	-	TRBV5-1	TRBJ1-2	CASSLEAGSNYGYTF	TGCGCCAGCAGCTTGGAGGCAGGGTCTAACTATGGCTACACCTTC
-	-	TRBV6-7	TRBJ2-7	CASSYSRGETSSYEQYF	TGTGCCAGCAGTTACTCCCGAGGGGAGACTAGCTCCTACGAGCAGTACTTC
-	-	TRBV4-1	TRBJ2-5	CASSYGGAEETQYF	TGCGCCAGCAGCTATGGCGGCGCCGAGGAGACCCAGTACTTC
-	-	TRBV27	TRBJ1-2	CASSPADRVIGGYTF	TGTGCCAGCAGTCCCGCGGACAGAGTGATAGGTGGCTACACCTTC
TRBD1	-	TRBV12-3/TRBV12-4	TRBJ2-7	CASSLGTVYEQYF	TGTGCCAGCAGTTTGGGGACAGTCTACGAGCAGTACTTC
TRBD2	-	TRBV5-1	TRBJ2-7	CASSLTSGSSTEQYF	TGCGCCAGCAGCTTGACTAGCGGGAGTTCCACCGAGCAGTACTTC
-	few	TRBV7-2	TRBJ1-1	CASSLARFINTEAFF	TGTGCCAGCAGCTTAGCGAGGTTCATAAACACTGAAGCTTTCTTT
-	-	TRBV9	TRBJ1-5	CASSVDEGQPQHF	TGTGCCAGCAGCGTAGACGAGGGTCAGCCCCAGCATTTT
-	-	TRBV20-1	TRBJ1-2	CSASPPGAYGYTF	TGCAGTGCTAGTCCCCCAGGGGCCTATGGCTACACCTTC
-	-	TRBV4-1	TRBJ1-2	CASSQAGALYGYTF	TGCGCCAGCAGCCAAGCAGGTGCCCTCTATGGCTACACCTTC
TRBD1	once	TRBV7-9	TRBJ2-6	CASSLGRGSAGANVLTF	TGTGCCAGCAGCTTGGGCAGGGGGTCGGCTGGGGCCAACGTCCTGACTTTC
-	-	TRBV5-8	TRBJ2-7	CASSLVETYEQYF	TGTGCCAGCAGCTTGGTAGAAACCTACGAGCAGTACTTC
-	-	TRBV27	TRBJ2-2	CASSFAPHMNTGELFF	TGTGCCAGCAGTTTCGCCCCACATATGAACACCGGGGAGCTGTTTTTT
-	many	TRBV5-6	TRBJ2-7	CASSWGSLLEQYF	TGTGCCAGCAGCTGGGGCAGCCTCCTCGAGCAGTACTTC
-	once	TRBV13	TRBJ1-4	CASSSAQGGDNEKLFF	TGTGCCAGCAGCTCGGCCCAGGGTGGGGATAATGAAAAACTGTTTTTT
TRBD1	once	TRBV6-5	TRBJ1-2	CASRQGTGRGYTF	TGTGCCAGCAGACAGGGGACAGGGAGAGGCTACACCTTC
-	once	TRBV19	TRBJ2-5	CASSIGERGRETQYF	TGTGCCAGTAGTATCGGAGAACGAGGGAGGGAGACCCAGTACTTC
-	-	TRBV7-6	TRBJ2-7	CASSLWGVDEQYF	TGTGCCAGCAGCTTATGGGGGGTCGACGAGCAGTACTTC
-	-	TRBV9	TRBJ1-1	CASSVDSYTEAFF	TGTGCCAGCAGCGTAGACAGCTACACTGAAGCTTTCTTT
TRBD1	few	TRBV27	TRBJ2-7	CASRPGQGGYEQYF	TGTGCCAGCAGGCCGGGACAGGGGGGCTACGAGCAGTACTTC
TRBD2	-	TRBV6-6	TRBJ2-1	CASSPSLTSGSIYEQFF	TGTGCCAGCAGTCCAAGCCTAACTAGCGGGAGTATCTATGAGCAGTTCTTC